The clone carrying this TCR beta chain was seen only a few times. Its specificity is unknown. This record comes from a study of T cells in localized non-small cell lung cancer. Study findings and constraints: The greatest T cell clonality was found in uninvolved adjacent lung (higher than in tumor). A higher density of T cells in blood coincided with extended overall survival. Of the top 100 tumor clones, median around 50 were in adjacent lung, some 29 among its top 100. Sequence data derive from only one tumor region, so heterogeneity remains possible.

TCRdb's copy holds only in-frame clones and misses some; the assay was immunoSEQ multiplex PCR. The sample consists of 3,000 to 3,500 clones, roughly a quarter of them appearing once. The CDR3 covers 13 residues. Trimming took off 1 base at V and 8 bases at J, with 12 bases between the two ends. Germline V gene lookup returns CDR1 LGHNT and CDR2 FRNRAP. The J gene is TRBJ2-7, the V gene TRBV12-5; TRBD1 or TRBD2 may be the D gene (5 bases each). The receptor comes from a man between 40 and 69 years old with stage II squamous cell lung carcinoma. This material consisted of lung tumor tissue, taken before any cancer treatment. The CDR3 DNA reads as TGTGCTAGTGGTTTGGGCCGGGACGTCAAGCAGTACTTC. This encodes CASGLGRDVKQYF.